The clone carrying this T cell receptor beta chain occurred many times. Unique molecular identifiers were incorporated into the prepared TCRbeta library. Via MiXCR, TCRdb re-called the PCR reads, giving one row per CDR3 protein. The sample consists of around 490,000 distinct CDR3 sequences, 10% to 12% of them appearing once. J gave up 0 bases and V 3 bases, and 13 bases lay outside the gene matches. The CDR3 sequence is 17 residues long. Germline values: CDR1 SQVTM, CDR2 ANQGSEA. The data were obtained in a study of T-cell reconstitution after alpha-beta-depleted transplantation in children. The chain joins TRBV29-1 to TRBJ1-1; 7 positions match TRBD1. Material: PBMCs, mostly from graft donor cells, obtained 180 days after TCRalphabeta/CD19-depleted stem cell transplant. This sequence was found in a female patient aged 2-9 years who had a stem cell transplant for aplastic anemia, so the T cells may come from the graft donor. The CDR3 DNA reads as TGCAGCGTTGACAAGGGGGCGGGAAGGTCGATGAACACTGAAGCTTTCTTT. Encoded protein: CSVDKGAGRSMNTEAFF.